The rows below give T cell receptor beta chains drawn from one sample of a study of blood T cell repertoires in COVID-19. Using immunoSEQ multiplex PCR, the repertoire was profiled, and TCRdb retains in-frame clones only, with some absent. The sample lists 65,000 to 70,000 clones, about 83% occurring once. The sequenced material came from peripheral blood. Receptors were obtained from a woman older than 75 with acute or convalescent COVID-19. Each CDR3 is given with its conserved first and last residue. Fields, in order: J gene, clone size, D gene, V gene, CDR3 protein, CDR3 DNA. A D gene is named only where the DNA matches it firmly. Clone size is stated in some rows and not others, as once, few, many or a class when expanded.

>TRBJ1-1|.|.|TRBV6-2/TRBV6-3
CASSYASPLYEAFF
TGTGCCAGCAGTTACGCCAGTCCTCTTTATGAAGCTTTCTTT
>TRBJ1-1|.|.|TRBV28
CASTPEARGAGVLRNTEAFF
TGTGCCAGCACCCCTGAGGCACGGGGAGCAGGGGTCCTTAGGAACACTGAAGCTTTCTTT
>TRBJ1-1|.|.|TRBV19
CASSNREAFF
TGTGCCAGTAGTAACAGAGAAGCTTTCTTT
>TRBJ1-5|.|.|TRBV5-1
CASSPGGAGNQPQHF
TGCGCCAGCAGCCCAGGAGGGGCTGGGAATCAGCCCCAGCATTTT
>TRBJ1-1|.|.|TRBV28
CASSLGPGQPNTEAFF
TGTGCCAGCAGTTTAGGTCCCGGACAGCCTAACACTGAAGCTTTCTTT
>TRBJ2-4|.|.|TRBV9
CASSHGDTDIQYF
TGTGCCAGCAGCCACGGGGACACTGACATTCAGTACTTC
>TRBJ2-3|.|.|TRBV30
CAWSRSGGTDTQYF
TGTGCCTGGAGCCGGAGTGGGGGGACAGATACGCAGTATTTT
>TRBJ1-6|.|.|TRBV25-1
CASSAGGPGRVISPLHF
TGTGCCAGCAGTGCCGGGGGACCGGGAAGGGTCATCTCACCCCTCCACTTT
>TRBJ2-1|.|TRBD1|TRBV5-6
CASSRDRGNQQFF
TGTGCTAGCAGCAGGGACAGGGGCAATCAGCAGTTCTTC
>TRBJ1-5|.|.|TRBV2
CASSASDRNQPQHF
TGTGCCAGCAGTGCGTCGGACAGAAATCAGCCCCAGCATTTT
>TRBJ1-2|.|.|TRBV5-4
CASSKGQVYGYTF
TGTGCCAGCAGCAAAGGACAAGTCTATGGCTACACCTTC
>TRBJ1-3|.|.|TRBV28
CASPGPHSGNTIYF
TGTGCCAGCCCAGGGCCCCACTCTGGAAACACCATATATTTT
>TRBJ1-1|few|TRBD1|TRBV7-9
CASSANRDSNTEAFF
TGTGCCAGCAGCGCCAACCGGGACAGTAACACTGAAGCTTTCTTT
>TRBJ1-4|.|TRBD1|TRBV3-1/TRBV3-2
CASSLTSRDRVTNEKLFF
TGTGCCAGCAGCCTCACGAGTCGGGACAGGGTTACTAATGAAAAACTGTTTTTT
>TRBJ2-2|.|TRBD1|TRBV19
CASSMGTANTGELFF
TGTGCCAGTAGTATGGGGACAGCGAACACCGGGGAGCTGTTTTTT
>TRBJ1-4|.|.|TRBV20-1
CSATGGEKLFF
TGCAGTGCAACAGGTGGCGAAAAACTGTTTTTT
>TRBJ1-2|.|.|TRBV12-3/TRBV12-4
CASSLSRAGYTF
TGTGCCAGCAGTTTAAGCAGGGCTGGCTACACCTTC
>TRBJ1-2|.|.|TRBV12-5
CASGLVPNRDHGYTF
TGTGCTAGTGGTTTGGTACCCAACAGGGACCATGGCTACACCTTC
>TRBJ1-1|.|.|TRBV5-1
CASSVEAVNTEAFF
TGCGCCAGCAGCGTAGAAGCCGTGAACACTGAAGCTTTCTTT
>TRBJ1-4|.|TRBD1|TRBV5-1
CASSLPTGGSEKLFF
TGCGCCAGCAGCTTGCCGACAGGGGGAAGTGAAAAACTGTTTTTT
>TRBJ2-7|.|TRBD1|TRBV15
CATSRGGQGYQQYF
TGTGCCACCAGCAGAGGTGGACAGGGCTACCAGCAGTACTTC
>TRBJ2-7|.|.|TRBV20-1
CSALSGREQYF
TGCAGTGCCCTCAGTGGGCGCGAGCAGTACTTC
>TRBJ1-2|once|TRBD1|TRBV6-5
CASSYPGQGDGYTF
TGTGCCAGCAGTTACCCCGGGCAGGGGGATGGCTACACCTTC
>TRBJ2-5|.|.|TRBV27
CASSPLLLPTQYF
TGTGCCAGCAGTCCCCTCCTCCTACCGACCCAGTACTTC
>TRBJ2-1|.|TRBD2|TRBV6-2/TRBV6-3
CASSRGLAGGPTFF
TGTGCCAGCAGCCGGGGACTAGCGGGAGGGCCAACGTTCTTC
>TRBJ1-1|.|.|TRBV18
CASSQLDSYTEAFF
TGTGCCAGCTCACAACTCGACAGCTACACTGAAGCTTTCTTT
>TRBJ1-2|.|.|TRBV12-5
CASGIGGYGYTF
TGTGCTAGTGGTATCGGGGGGTATGGCTACACCTTC
>TRBJ1-6|.|TRBD1|TRBV16
CASSPSGTGGWSPLHF
TGTGCCAGCAGCCCTTCGGGGACAGGGGGTTGGTCACCCCTCCACTTT
>TRBJ1-6|.|.|TRBV10-1
CASSDSGKSPLHF
TGCGCCAGCAGTGATTCAGGGAAGTCACCCCTCCACTTT
>TRBJ2-5|.|TRBD1|TRBV30
CAWSFGTGETQYF
TGTGCCTGGTCCTTCGGGACAGGGGAGACCCAGTACTTC
>TRBJ2-2|.|TRBD2|TRBV5-1
CASSSFSGGGELFF
TGCGCCAGCAGCTCCTTTAGCGGGGGCGGGGAGCTGTTTTTT
>TRBJ2-7|.|.|TRBV21-1
CASSKGQIYDQYF
TGTGCCAGCAGCAAGGGACAGATCTACGATCAGTACTTC
>TRBJ2-1|.|TRBD1|TRBV18
CASSWDSVGNEQFF
TGTGCCAGCTCTTGGGACAGTGTAGGCAATGAGCAGTTCTTC
>TRBJ2-1|once|TRBD2|TRBV7-9
CASSSPWGGYNEQFF
TGTGCCAGCAGCTCCCCCTGGGGAGGGTACAATGAGCAGTTCTTC
>TRBJ1-4|few|TRBD1|TRBV15
CATSTGQGTNEKLFF
TGTGCCACCAGCACGGGACAGGGAACTAATGAAAAACTGTTTTTT
>TRBJ1-5|once|TRBD1|TRBV28
CASSFEGAKRSNQPQHF
TGTGCCAGCAGTTTTGAGGGGGCCAAGCGTAGCAATCAGCCCCAGCATTTT
>TRBJ1-4|.|.|TRBV3-1/TRBV3-2
CASSQGDSREKLFF
TGTGCCAGCAGCCAAGGAGACAGCCGTGAAAAACTGTTTTTT
>TRBJ1-2|.|TRBD1|TRBV6-2/TRBV6-3
CASRYRGMNGYTF
TGTGCCAGCAGGTACAGGGGAATGAATGGCTACACCTTC
>TRBJ2-1|.|TRBD1|TRBV24-1
CATSPVGRTGGRNEQFF
TGTGCCACCAGTCCAGTTGGGCGGACAGGGGGCCGGAATGAGCAGTTCTTC
>TRBJ2-2|.|TRBD1|TRBV11-2
CASSSVQGAIGELFF
TGTGCCAGCAGCTCGGTACAGGGGGCGATCGGGGAGCTGTTTTTT
>TRBJ2-4|once|TRBD1|TRBV27
CASAIFGTGKNIQYF
TGTGCCAGCGCCATTTTCGGGACAGGAAAAAACATTCAGTACTTC
>TRBJ2-7|.|.|TRBV5-6
CASSSILEGDWEQYF
TGTGCCAGCAGCTCCATCCTAGAGGGAGACTGGGAGCAGTACTTC
>TRBJ2-3|.|TRBD2|TRBV19
CASRRAGGTSTDTQYF
TGTGCCAGTAGGAGAGCGGGAGGCACTAGCACAGATACGCAGTATTTT
>TRBJ2-1|.|TRBD2|TRBV28
CASSLLRTSGVSSYNEQFF
TGTGCCAGCAGTTTACTCCGGACTAGCGGGGTTAGCTCCTACAATGAGCAGTTCTTC
>TRBJ1-2|.|TRBD1|TRBV28
CASCGQGNYGYTF
TGTGCCAGCTGCGGACAGGGTAACTATGGCTACACCTTC
>TRBJ1-2|.|.|TRBV19
CASTHSGVPGYTF
TGTGCCAGTACCCACAGCGGGGTCCCTGGCTACACCTTC
>TRBJ1-2|few|TRBD1|TRBV7-9
CASSQAGGYGYTF
TGTGCCAGCAGCCAGGCAGGGGGCTATGGCTACACCTTC
>TRBJ2-1|.|.|TRBV5-1
CASSLGFGRNEQFF
TGCGCCAGCAGCTTGGGATTTGGTAGAAATGAGCAGTTCTTC
>TRBJ1-6|.|.|TRBV5-5
CASSGGAYNSPLHF
TGTGCCAGCAGCGGAGGCGCCTATAATTCACCCCTCCACTTT
>TRBJ1-3|.|.|TRBV19
CASTHSPSGNTIYF
TGTGCCAGTACCCACAGCCCCTCTGGAAACACCATATATTTT
>TRBJ2-7|.|.|TRBV6-6
CASSLTEGGYEQYF
TGTGCCAGCAGTCTCACAGAGGGAGGCTACGAGCAGTACTTC
>TRBJ2-1|.|.|TRBV19
CASSIGGRVDEQFF
TGTGCCAGTAGTATAGGGGGCAGGGTCGATGAGCAGTTCTTC
>TRBJ1-4|.|TRBD1|TRBV5-6
CASSLAQGQGMQKLFF
TGTGCCAGCAGCTTGGCCCAGGGACAGGGTATGCAAAAACTGTTTTTT
>TRBJ2-2|.|.|TRBV10-2
CASTPPTSYDTGELFF
TGCGCCAGCACCCCCCCGACTAGTTACGACACCGGGGAGCTGTTTTTT
>TRBJ2-7|.|TRBD2|TRBV7-9
CASSLSSGSGEQYF
TGTGCCAGCAGCTTGTCTAGCGGGAGCGGTGAGCAGTACTTC
>TRBJ1-1|.|.|TRBV20-1
CSARGQVEAFF
TGCAGTGCTAGGGGGCAGGTTGAAGCTTTCTTT
>TRBJ2-7|.|TRBD1|TRBV2
CASSRDRGVYEQYF
TGTGCCAGCAGCCGGGACAGGGGGGTCTACGAGCAGTACTTC
>TRBJ2-2|.|TRBD1|TRBV7-7
CASSVRQGSGELFF
TGTGCCAGCTCCGTACGACAGGGGTCCGGGGAGCTGTTTTTT